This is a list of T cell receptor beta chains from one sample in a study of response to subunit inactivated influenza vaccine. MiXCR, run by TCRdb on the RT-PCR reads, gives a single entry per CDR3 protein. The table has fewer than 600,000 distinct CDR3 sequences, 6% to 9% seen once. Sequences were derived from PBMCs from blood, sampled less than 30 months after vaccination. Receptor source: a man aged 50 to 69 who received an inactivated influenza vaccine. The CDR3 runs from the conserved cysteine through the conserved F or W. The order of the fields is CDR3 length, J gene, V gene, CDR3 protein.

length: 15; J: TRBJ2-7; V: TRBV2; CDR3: CASSEDALLTYEQYF
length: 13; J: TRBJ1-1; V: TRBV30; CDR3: CAWSKVSSTEAFF
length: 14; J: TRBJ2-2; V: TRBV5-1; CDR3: CASSAGAGTGELFF
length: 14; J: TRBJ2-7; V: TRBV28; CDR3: CASLRDRGFYEQYF
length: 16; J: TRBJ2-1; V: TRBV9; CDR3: CASSAPERDVYNEQFF
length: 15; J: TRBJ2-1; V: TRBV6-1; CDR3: CASKGLVNRVNEQFF
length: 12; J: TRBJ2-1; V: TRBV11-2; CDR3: CASSLTIGEQFF
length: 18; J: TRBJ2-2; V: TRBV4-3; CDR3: CASSQDPDRTSNTGELFF
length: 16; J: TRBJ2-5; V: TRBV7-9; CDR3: CASSLRGDSPGETQYF
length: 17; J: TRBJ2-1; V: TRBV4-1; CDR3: CASSAPGTLSSYNEQFF
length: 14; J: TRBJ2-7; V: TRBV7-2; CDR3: CASTVRDGPYEQYF
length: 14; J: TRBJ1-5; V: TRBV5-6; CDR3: CASSLGQLGGPQHF
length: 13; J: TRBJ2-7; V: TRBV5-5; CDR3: CASSRELLYEQYF
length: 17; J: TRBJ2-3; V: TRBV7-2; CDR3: CASSPGLAGGLADTQYF
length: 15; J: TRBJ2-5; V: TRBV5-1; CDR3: CASSLSSQRGETQYF
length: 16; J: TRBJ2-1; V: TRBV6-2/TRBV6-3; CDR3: CASRIPGGPNPNEQFF
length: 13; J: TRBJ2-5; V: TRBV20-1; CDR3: CSAATSAQETQYF
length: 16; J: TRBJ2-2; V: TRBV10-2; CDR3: CASRASGGEITGELFF
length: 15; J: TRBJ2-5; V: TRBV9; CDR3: CASSVGREWWETQYF
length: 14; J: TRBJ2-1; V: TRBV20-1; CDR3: CSARPLAGYNEQFF
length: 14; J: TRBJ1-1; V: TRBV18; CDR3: CASSPPGGDREAFF
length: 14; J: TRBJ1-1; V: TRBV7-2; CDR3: CASSSRQGLTEAFF
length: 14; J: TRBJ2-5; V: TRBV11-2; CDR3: CASSLTYGQETQYF
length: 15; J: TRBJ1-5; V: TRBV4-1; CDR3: CASSQFMSSNQPQHF
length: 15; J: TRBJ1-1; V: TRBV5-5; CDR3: CASSLLVQKNTEAFF
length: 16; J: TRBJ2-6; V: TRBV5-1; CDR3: CASSRRADSGANVLTF
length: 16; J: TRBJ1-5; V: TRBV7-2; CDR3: CASSPQPQGGNQPQHF
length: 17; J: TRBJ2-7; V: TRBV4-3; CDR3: CASSQGLSGTAAYEQYF
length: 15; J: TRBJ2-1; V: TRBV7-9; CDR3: CASSVIGLAGNEQFF